The clone carrying this T cell receptor beta chain appeared a few times. The record originates from a study of blood T cells in healthy people across ages. For the second PCR, which ran for roughly 6 to 11 cycles, a sample-barcoded 5' primer and a J-beta primer mix were used. TCRdb reprocessed the 5' RACE reads with MiXCR, giving one entry per CDR3 protein. The top ten clones hold 22% of a sample with approximately 770,000 distinct CDR3 sequences, 55% to 70% of them seen once. This clonotype originated in a man aged 30 to 45 in good health. Sequenced input: blood.

CDR3: CASSLNSPGQGIDYGYTF. CDR3 nucleotide sequence: TGTGCCAGCAGCTTAAATAGTCCGGGGCAGGGGATCGACTATGGCTACACCTTC. The V call is TRBV5-5, the J call TRBJ1-2; possibly TRBD1 for D (6 bases). V was cut by 2 bases and J by 3 bases, with 23 bases left in between. Germline-derived CDR1 and CDR2 are SGHKS and YYEKEE (reference sequence). CDR3 length equals 18 residues. Supplemented by reference TRBV5-5 and TRBJ1-2, the full variable domain reads DAGVTQSPTHLIKTRGQQVTLRCSPISGHKSVSWYQQVLGQGPQFIFQYYEKEERGRGNFPDRFSARQFPNYSSELNVNALLLGDSALYLCASSLNSPGQGIDYGYTFGSGTRLTVV.